Below are 26 T cell receptor beta chains sequenced from a single sample in a study of CD8+ T cells in alopecia areata. Extracted RNA was reverse transcribed into cDNA, the sequencing template. The data were produced by immunoSEQ multiplex PCR, yet TCRdb's version contains in-frame clones alone and is incomplete. The sample carries roughly 100,000 clones, 60% recorded once. Described treatment: oral pan-JAK inhibitor, 5-10 mg twice daily. Sequencing was performed on CD8+ T cells sorted from blood, taken at approximately week 60, from a patient treated with tofacitinib. The receptors were sampled from a human donor with alopecia areata.

V and J are TRBV28 and TRBJ2-5; the D gene is possibly TRBD1 (6 bases). The CDR3 has 15 residues. The V end lost 5 bases, the J end lost 5 bases, and 18 bases lay between the germline ends. Germline V gives CDR1 MDHEN, CDR2 SYDVKM. CDR3 region: CASSDRDNPRETQYF. CDR3 coding DNA: TGTGCCAGCAGTGACCGGGACAACCCGCGGGAGACCCAGTACTTC.

V usage is TRBV10-1 and J usage is TRBJ2-7; D is possibly TRBD1 (5 bases). V was cut by 6 bases and J by 6 bases, with 18 bases left in between. Germline CDR1 WNHNN, CDR2 SYGVQD (reference sequence). CDR3 length equals 14 residues. CDR3 protein: CASSREGASLEQYF. The CDR3 DNA is TGCGCCAGCAGCAGGGAAGGAGCCTCCCTCGAGCAGTACTTC.

This clone has just a few counts. The rearrangement uses TRBV27 and TRBJ2-1, with TRBD1 identical over 9 bases. V lost 5 bases and J lost 8; bases outside the gene matches: 13. Per germline, CDR1 MNHEY and CDR2 SMNVEV (reference sequence). The CDR3 has 16 residues. Here the CDR3 reads CASSIARDREFDEQFF. The CDR3 DNA reads as TGTGCCAGCAGTATTGCCCGGGACAGGGAATTCGATGAGCAGTTCTTC.

This clone came up a few times. The chain has TRBV13 and TRBJ1-5; weak D call: TRBD1 (5 bases). This CDR3 has 14 residues. Germline CDR1 reads PRHDT; CDR2 reads FYEKMQ (reference sequence). The V gene lost 6 bases and the J gene lost 4 bases, with 13 bases spanning the gap. This chain's CDR3 is CASSEGIENQPQHF. The CDR3 DNA is TGTGCCAGCAGTGAGGGGATAGAGAATCAGCCCCAGCATTTT.

This clone was detected only a few times. This chain uses TRBV7-3 with TRBJ2-6; 9 bases are shared with TRBD2. V dropped 2 bases and J dropped 0; count of bases not matched to a gene: 5. CDR1 and CDR2 from the germline V gene are SGHTA and FQGTGA. The CDR3 loop spans 18 amino acids. The CDR3 loop is CASSLRGLATSGANVLTF. CDR3 in DNA: TGTGCCAGCAGCTTACGTGGACTAGCGACCTCTGGGGCCAACGTCCTGACTTTC.

This chain uses TRBV6-5 with TRBJ2-2, with a tentative D call TRBD2 (6 bases). The germline gives CDR1 MNHEY, CDR2 SVGAGI. Trimming shortened V by 0 bases and J by 11 bases, and 10 bases separated the two germline ends. CDR3 length: 13 residues. CDR3 protein: CASSYSGGGELFF. The CDR3 bases are TGTGCCAGCAGTTACTCCGGGGGTGGAGAGCTGTTTTTT.

The gene calls are TRBV10-3 and TRBJ1-2; D is possibly TRBD1 (6 bases). The ends were cut back, 4 bases at V and 8 bases at J, with 29 bases in the middle. The CDR3 totals 18 residues. Germline V CDR1 and CDR2: ENHRY, SYGVKD. For the CDR3, the DNA is TGTGCCATCAGTGGGGGGCCAAGCTCTGGACACACAGGAGGAGGCTACACCTTC. Its protein product is CAISGGPSSGHTGGGYTF.

The V gene is TRBV15, the J gene TRBJ1-5; 8 bases are a match to TRBD1. V lost 2 bases to trimming and J lost 3 bases; unmatched junction nucleotides: 15. CDR3 length: 19 residues. The germline CDR1 and CDR2 sequences are LNHNV and YYDKDF (reference sequence). The CDR3 region has the DNA TGTGCCACCAGCAGACCCACCGGCACTGGACAGGGCGACAATCAGCCCCAGCATTTT. Translation gives CATSRPTGTGQGDNQPQHF.

V gene TRBV5-6 combines with J gene TRBJ2-5; TRBD1 aligns across 10 bases. CDR1 is SGHDT and CDR2 is YYEEEE in the germline V gene. The CDR3 contains 14 residues. Trimming took 4 bases from V and 5 from J; bases not matched to a gene: 5. CDR3 nucleotides: TGTGCCAGCAGCCAGACAGGGGGCGTTGAGACCCAGTACTTC. This gives the protein CASSQTGGVETQYF.

This rearrangement joins TRBV5-1 to TRBJ2-7; D unresolved. Germline CDR1 reads SGHRS; CDR2 reads YFSETQ. The length of the CDR3 is 15 residues. V was pared by 0 bases and J by 6 bases, with 16 bases between. CDR3 coding DNA: TGCGCCAGCAGCTTGGATGGCCCAGGTGGGCTCGAGCAGTACTTC. Amino acids: CASSLDGPGGLEQYF.

This clone was picked up a small number of times. The genes are TRBV5-1 and TRBJ1-1; D gene unclear. V lost 1 base and J lost 0, with 10 bases in between. The CDR3 is made up of 15 amino acids. The germline gives CDR1 SGHRS, CDR2 YFSETQ. Written as DNA, the CDR3 is TGCGCCAGCAGCTTGCGTTCGGCGGTGAACACTGAAGCTTTCTTT. It is translated as CASSLRSAVNTEAFF.

The chain is built from TRBV9 and TRBJ2-1; no reliable D call. The ends were cut back, 3 bases at V and 5 bases at J, with 9 bases in the middle. CDR3 length equals 13 residues. Germline values: CDR1 SGDLS, CDR2 YYNGEE. CDR3 bases: TGTGCCAGCAGCGCCACTGCAGACAATGAGCAGTTCTTC. Its protein product is CASSATADNEQFF.

The chain uses TRBV14 and TRBJ1-2; D call uncertain. Germline assignment: CDR1 SGHDN and CDR2 FVKESK. The CDR3 extends over 14 amino acids. The V end lost 11 bases, the J end lost 1 base, and 17 bases lay between the germline ends. The CDR3 DNA follows: TGTGCCCAACCGTACCCGGGATTTAACTATGGCTACACCTTC. Translating it yields CAQPYPGFNYGYTF.

V and J are TRBV5-6 and TRBJ2-3, with D tentatively TRBD2 (6 bases). The V end was cut by 4 bases, the J end by 4 bases, with 16 bases between. The CDR3 covers 15 residues. Germline loops: CDR1 SGHDT, CDR2 YYEEEE. The CDR3 loop is CASSGTRLDPDTQYF. The CDR3 DNA reads TGTGCCAGCAGCGGCACACGACTAGACCCAGATACGCAGTATTTT.

V and J are TRBV29-1 and TRBJ1-2; D remains ambiguous. The germline V gene has CDR1 SQVTM and CDR2 ANQGSEA. The CDR3 contains 13 residues. V lost 1 base to trimming and J lost 5 bases, with 11 bases between them. CDR3: CSVEGLGIYGYTF. The CDR3 DNA reads TGCAGCGTTGAAGGTTTAGGAATTTATGGCTACACCTTC.

With respect to this clone: The identical CDR3 is also encoded by other nucleotide sequences in the sample. The chain couples TRBV7-3 to TRBJ2-5; D is unresolved. Between the trimmed V and J ends, which lost 0 bases and 2 bases, there was a span of 7 bases. Germline V gene lookup returns CDR1 SGHTA and CDR2 FQGTGA. The CDR3 sequence is 14 residues long. CDR3 sequence: CASSLTGGQETQYF. CDR3 in DNA: TGTGCCAGCAGCTTAACTGGCGGACAAGAGACCCAGTACTTC.

V gene TRBV4-1 combines with J gene TRBJ2-3; 10 nucleotides align to TRBD2. In germline, CDR1 is MGHRA, CDR2 YSYEKL. The trim removed 0 bases at V and 5 bases at J, leaving 8 bases unmatched. The CDR3 is 17 amino acids. CDR3 DNA: TGCGCCAGCAGCCAAGATAGGAGCGGGGGGGGAAAAGATACGCAGTATTTT. Translating gives CASSQDRSGGGKDTQYF.

This clone has more than one count but fewer than ten. The chain links TRBV9 to TRBJ1-6; 8 bases align to TRBD1. V was pared by 3 bases and J by 9 bases, with 5 bases of the junction left unmatched. The CDR3 consists of 14 residues. The germline gives CDR1 SGDLS, CDR2 YYNGEE. In DNA form, the CDR3 reads TGTGCCAGCAGCGAGACAGGGGTTGGTTCACCCCTCCACTTT. This sequence encodes CASSETGVGSPLHF.

The chain employs TRBV18 and TRBJ2-1; TRBD2 matches 7 bases. Germline trimming cut 0 bases from V and 4 bases from J; bases unmatched to any gene: 9. CDR3 length: 17 amino acids. Germline V CDR1 and CDR2: KGHSH, LQKENI. DNA for the CDR3: TGTGCCAGCTCACCACCGGTAAGGGAGGGGAAATACAATGAGCAGTTCTTC. This gives the protein CASSPPVREGKYNEQFF.

The CDR3 DNA reads TGCAGCGTTGTCGGGGATGGCTACACTGAAGCTTTCTTT. It translates to CSVVGDGYTEAFF. This chain connects TRBV29-1 to TRBJ1-1; no reliable D call. V lost 4 bases to trimming and J lost 3 bases, with 12 bases between them. CDR3 length equals 13 residues. CDR1 SQVTM and CDR2 ANQGSEA come from the germline V gene.

The V and J genes are TRBV6-1 and TRBJ2-1; D might be TRBD1 or TRBD2, each matching 5 bases. CDR3 length: 12 residues. V was shortened by 9 bases and J by 3 bases, with 9 bases between the two germline ends. Germline CDR1 MNHNS, CDR2 SASEGT. Written as DNA, the CDR3 is TGTGCCAGTGTTGGGGGCTACAATGAGCAGTTCTTC. It specifies CASVGGYNEQFF.

This clone turned up a few times. V is TRBV29-1 and J is TRBJ2-1; TRBD1 agrees at 9 bases. The CDR3 contains 13 residues. CDR1 SQVTM and CDR2 ANQGSEA come from the germline V gene. With V trimmed by 6 bases and J by 8 bases, 8 bases remained unmatched. In DNA, the CDR3 is TGCAGCGTCGGGATGGACAGGGGCGATGAGCAGTTCTTC. Encoded protein: CSVGMDRGDEQFF.

J is TRBJ2-7 and V is TRBV11-1; D is undetermined. The germline V gene encodes CDR1 SGHAT and CDR2 FQDESV (reference sequence). Trimming removed 2 bases from V and 3 bases from J, with 11 bases in between. The CDR3 has 14 residues. CDR3 DNA: TGTGCCAGCAGCTTACTACAGAGCTTCTACGAGCAGTACTTC. Translation: CASSLLQSFYEQYF.

V and J are TRBV30 and TRBJ1-2; no clear D gene. CDR3 size: 11 residues. Trimming shortened V by 8 bases and J by 3 bases, and 10 bases separated the two germline ends. Germline values: CDR1 GTSNPN, CDR2 SVGIG (reference sequence). The CDR3 sequence is CALSSHYGYTF. DNA for the CDR3: TGTGCCCTGTCTAGCCACTATGGCTACACCTTC.

This chain links TRBV6-1 with TRBJ2-2, with 8 bases identical to TRBD1. The CDR3 runs to 17 residues. Trimming removed 4 bases from V and 7 bases from J; junction bases left unmatched: 14. Germline assignment: CDR1 MNHNS and CDR2 SASEGT. CDR3 in DNA: TGTGCCAGCAGTGGGGCCCCGGAGACAGGGGAGGTCGGGGAGCTGTTTTTT. This encodes CASSGAPETGEVGELFF.

V gene TRBV14 combines with J gene TRBJ2-1; D gene unclear. CDR1 SGHDN and CDR2 FVKESK come from the germline V gene. V was clipped by 0 bases and J by 2 bases, with 8 bases between them. The length of the CDR3 is 15 residues. In DNA form, the CDR3 reads TGTGCCAGCAGCCAAGATCAGGACCCCTACAATGAGCAGTTCTTC. As protein: CASSQDQDPYNEQFF. The full variable domain, rest sourced from reference TRBV14 and TRBJ2-1, is EAGVTQFPSHSVIEKGQTVTLRCDPISGHDNLYWYRRVMGKEIKFLLHFVKESKQDESGMPNNRFLAERTGGTYSTLKVQPAELEDSGVYFCASSQDQDPYNEQFFGPGTRLTVL.